Below are 17 T cell receptor beta chains sequenced from a single sample in a study of T cell responses to AZD1222 COVID-19 vaccine (dated by TCRdb to 2020 to 2023). The library was obtained by the immunoSEQ multiplex PCR assay. TCRdb took this table from immuneACCESS and kept in-frame rearrangements with V and J called. Such tables lack part of the clones; where checked against another copy, unresolved V genes explain under half of the gap, and the rest is unexplained. The sample table lists tens of thousands of clones, approximately 91% of them with a count of one. Together, the top ten hold 5.3% of the sample. The intended sense of this specimen's time point label: about 28 days (+/-7) after the second vaccine dose. The specimen comprised peripheral blood, sampled 28 days after the second AZD1222 dose. All receptors derive from an adult who received the AZD1222 COVID-19 vaccine.

The gene calls are TRBV5-6 and TRBJ2-7, with TRBD1 as a possible D gene (7 bases). With 5 bases removed from V and 3 bases from J, the gap between germline ends came to 15 bases. Germline V gene lookup returns CDR1 SGHDT and CDR2 YYEEEE. This CDR3 region has 14 residues. As DNA, the CDR3 is TGTGCCAGCAGAGCCGCGGGACAGAGCTACGAGCAGTACTTC. Its protein product is CASRAAGQSYEQYF.

J is TRBJ2-2 and V is TRBV27; D is uncertain. This CDR3 spans 13 amino acids. The germline V gene has CDR1 MNHEY and CDR2 SMNVEV (reference sequence). V lost 5 bases and J 4 bases, leaving 8 bases between the germline ends. The CDR3 sequence is CASSLQITGELFF. The CDR3 bases are TGTGCCAGCAGTCTACAAATCACCGGGGAGCTGTTTTTT.

This chain joins TRBV4-2 and TRBJ2-1, with 10 bases fitting TRBD2. CDR1 and CDR2 (germline): LGHNA, YNFKEQ. The CDR3 runs to 17 residues. The V gene end was trimmed by 0 bases and the J gene end by 2 bases; junction bases not matched to a gene: 4. CDR3 amino acids: CASSQELSGGAYNEQFF. CDR3 nucleotides: TGTGCCAGCAGCCAAGAGTTAAGCGGGGGGGCCTACAATGAGCAGTTCTTC.

The chain uses TRBV6-1 and TRBJ1-3; D gene ambiguous. Germline V lookup: CDR1 MNHNS, CDR2 SASEGT. The CDR3 has 13 amino acids. V shed 3 bases and J shed 2 bases, with 5 bases lying between them. DNA for the CDR3: TGTGCCAGCAGTGATATCCCTGGAAACACCATATATTTT. Translation gives CASSDIPGNTIYF.

This clone was seen only once. The chain carries TRBV18 and TRBJ2-2; 10 positions agree with TRBD2. V gave up 3 bases and J gave up 4 bases; unmatched junction bases: 5. Per the germline V gene, CDR1 is KGHSH and CDR2 is LQKENI. The CDR3 extends over 16 amino acids. This CDR3 reads CASSPGLAESTGELFF. For the CDR3, the DNA is TGTGCCAGCTCACCTGGACTAGCGGAATCCACCGGGGAGCTGTTTTTT.

This chain uses TRBV7-9 with TRBJ2-1; TRBD2 matches at 12 bases. With 5 bases clipped from V and 5 bases from J, the junction kept 10 bases outside the gene matches. This CDR3 is 17 amino acids long. Germline V gene lookup returns CDR1 SEHNR and CDR2 FQNEAQ (reference sequence). The CDR3 region is CASSPRTSGTLNNEQFF. CDR3 bases: TGTGCCAGCAGCCCTCGGACTAGCGGGACCCTCAACAATGAGCAGTTCTTC.

The count of this clone is one. The rearrangement joins TRBV6-5 to TRBJ1-5, with a possible D match to TRBD1 (6 bases). CDR1 MNHEY and CDR2 SVGAGI come from the germline V gene. The V gene lost 7 bases and the J gene lost 4 bases, with 14 bases spanning the gap. The CDR3 extends over 14 amino acids. CDR3 DNA: TGTGCCAGCACGGAGGGGGTTCGTAATCAGCCCCAGCATTTT. Its translation is CASTEGVRNQPQHF.

V and J are TRBV27 and TRBJ2-1, with 8 bases matching TRBD2. CDR3 length: 15 amino acids. Looked up from germline, CDR1 is MNHEY and CDR2 is SMNVEV (reference sequence). V lost 4 bases, J lost 9 bases, and 11 bases stayed unmatched. The CDR3 region has the DNA TGTGCCAGCAGTTACAGCGGGAGTATGAGTGGTGAGCAGTTCTTC. Protein: CASSYSGSMSGEQFF.

V is TRBV7-2 and J is TRBJ1-6, with 9 bases aligning to TRBD1. This CDR3 region has 16 residues. Losses at the gene ends were 5 bases for V and 7 bases for J; bases not matched to a gene: 9. Germline values: CDR1 SGHTA, CDR2 FQGNSA. In DNA, the CDR3 is TGTGCCAGCAGCCGGATGGGGACAGGGAAAAATTCACCCCTCCACTTT. It yields the protein CASSRMGTGKNSPLHF.

The gene calls are TRBV29-1 and TRBJ2-3, with D tentatively TRBD2 (6 bases). Between the trimmed V and J ends, which lost 4 bases and 1 base, there was a span of 15 bases. This CDR3 spans 15 amino acids. In germline, CDR1 is SQVTM, CDR2 ANQGSEA. CDR3 amino acids: CSVGVREKGTDTQYF. As DNA, the CDR3 is TGCAGCGTTGGGGTACGGGAGAAGGGCACAGATACGCAGTATTTT.

This clone was seen once. The chain links TRBV4-1 to TRBJ1-5; weak D call: TRBD1 (5 bases). The ends were cut back, 1 base at V and 4 bases at J, with 11 bases in the middle. From germline, CDR1 is MGHRA and CDR2 YSYEKL. This CDR3 spans 15 amino acids. The CDR3 protein is CASSQGGDRNQPQHF. The CDR3 coding sequence is TGCGCCAGCAGCCAAGGAGGGGATAGGAATCAGCCCCAGCATTTT.

This sequence joins TRBV28 and TRBJ1-2; 7 bases are a match to TRBD1. Germline V gene sequence: CDR1 MDHEN, CDR2 SYDVKM. This CDR3 has 16 amino acids. V trimming: 6 bases; J trimming: 2 bases; junction bases outside the gene matches: 12. CDR3 sequence reads: CASSPGQLHGNYGYTF. The CDR3 nucleotides read TGTGCCAGCAGCCCGGGACAGCTCCACGGCAACTATGGCTACACCTTC.

A few counts support this clone. The V and J genes are TRBV11-3 and TRBJ1-1, with D unresolved. V was trimmed by 1 base and J by 3 bases, leaving 3 bases between them. The CDR3 totals 12 residues. Per the germline V gene, CDR1 is SGHNT and CDR2 is YENEEA. DNA of the CDR3: TGTGCCAGCAGCTTAGGTCACACTGAAGCTTTCTTT. Translating gives CASSLGHTEAFF. Drawing the rest from reference TRBV11-3 and TRBJ1-1, the complete variable domain is EAGVVQSPRYKIIEKKQPVAFWCNPISGHNTLYWYLQNLGQGPELLIRYENEEAVDDSQLPKDRFSAERLKGVDSTLKIQPAELGDSAVYLCASSLGHTEAFFGQGTRLTVV.

This rearrangement joins TRBV5-8 to TRBJ2-7; the D is unclear. The ends were cut back, 0 bases at V and 3 bases at J, with 4 bases in the middle. CDR3 length: 12 residues. From germline, CDR1 is SGHTS and CDR2 YDEGEE. The CDR3 coding sequence is TGTGCCAGCAGCTTGGGACACTACGAGCAGTACTTC. Its translation: CASSLGHYEQYF. The entire variable domain, with the rest obtained from reference TRBV5-8 and TRBJ2-7, is as follows: EAGVTQSPTHLIKTRGQQATLRCSPISGHTSVYWYQQALGLGLQFLLWYDEGEERNRGNFPPRFSGRQFPNYSSELNVNALELEDSALYLCASSLGHYEQYFGPGTRLTVT.

The gene calls are TRBV13 and TRBJ2-2; 10 bases fit TRBD1. The CDR3 has 17 amino acids. The germline V gene encodes CDR1 PRHDT and CDR2 FYEKMQ (reference sequence). Losses at the gene ends were 5 bases for V and 0 bases for J; bases not matched to a gene: 6. Here the CDR3 reads CASSQDRGVANTGELFF. CDR3 bases: TGTGCCAGCAGCCAGGACAGGGGGGTGGCGAACACCGGGGAGCTGTTTTTT.

This chain connects TRBV7-2 to TRBJ2-1; possibly TRBD1 for D (5 bases). The CDR3 has 12 residues. Germline V CDR1 and CDR2: SGHTA, FQGNSA. V lost 5 bases and J lost 7, with 9 bases in between. The CDR3 loop reads CASSRGGNEQFF. The DNA of the CDR3 is TGTGCCAGCAGCAGGGGTGGGAATGAGCAGTTCTTC.

V and J are TRBV7-3 and TRBJ2-2; D may be TRBD1 (5 bases). Germline V gene data show CDR1 as SGHTA and CDR2 as FQGTGA. This CDR3 comprises 14 residues. Trimming took off 4 bases at V and 6 bases at J, with 12 bases between the two ends. CDR3 region: CASSSRQGAGELFF. The CDR3 nucleotides read TGTGCCAGCAGCTCTCGTCAGGGCGCCGGGGAGCTGTTTTTT.